The present TCR beta chain was sequenced within a study of blood T cell repertoires in COVID-19. Authors' analysis steps: Amplification from reference gene primers served as the basis for estimated nucleated cell counts. The repertoire was sequenced with immunoSEQ multiplex PCR; TCRdb's copy has only in-frame clones and lacks some. That table furnishes V, J and clone size, whereas the DNA furnished D and trimming. The sample records roughly 52,000 clones, around nine tenths being singletons. This clone was seen only once. Trimming took off 0 bases at V and 1 base at J, with 12 bases between the two ends. CDR1 is GTSNPN, CDR2 SVGIG, per germline (reference sequence). The CDR3 is 15 amino acids.

Sequencing was performed on peripheral blood. The chain combines TRBV30 with TRBJ1-1; unclear D gene. The source of this sequence is a man aged 50 to 59 with acute or convalescent COVID-19. The CDR3 nucleotides read TGTGCCTGGAGTGTACTAGCAGGAAAGAACACTGAAGCTTTCTTT. Protein: CAWSVLAGKNTEAFF.